Presented here are 6 T cell receptor beta chains from one specimen sequenced in a study of CD8 T cells in ankylosing spondylitis. A single record per CDR3 protein comes from TCRdb applying MiXCR to the 5' RACE reads. The sample lists tens of thousands of distinct CDR3 sequences, around 26% seen once, with around 56% in the top ten. Material for sequencing was blood, either unsorted or a sorted T cell fraction (not recorded which). The receptor set was obtained from a male donor with ankylosing spondylitis or in good health (not recorded which).

This clonotype was counted between two and nine times. V and J are TRBV5-1 and TRBJ2-1; weak D call: TRBD1 (6 bases). The V gene's germline CDR1 is SGHRS and CDR2 YFSETQ. There are 15 residues in the CDR3. V was cut by 7 bases and J by 2 bases, with 16 bases left in between. In nucleotides, the CDR3 is TGCGCCAGCCGGGACACTTCGTCCCCCTACAATGAGCAGTTCTTC. Protein: CASRDTSSPYNEQFF.

The sample holds a few counts of this clonotype. The CDR3 reads CASSFWRGLADTQYF. CDR3 nucleotides: TGTGCCAGCAGCTTCTGGCGGGGGTTGGCAGATACGCAGTATTTT. The V gene is TRBV5-5, the J gene TRBJ2-3, with TRBD2 matching 7 bases. CDR1 is SGHKS and CDR2 is YYEKEE in the germline V gene (reference sequence). This CDR3 has 15 amino acids. J gave up 4 bases and V 2 bases, and 7 bases lay outside the gene matches.

This clonotype was seen a few times. The chain uses TRBV7-2 and TRBJ2-3, with TRBD2 as a possible D gene (5 bases). The V end lost 0 bases, the J end lost 0 bases, and 7 bases lay between the germline ends. Germline values: CDR1 SGHTA, CDR2 FQGNSA. The CDR3 length is 15 residues. The CDR3 DNA follows: TGTGCCAGCAGCTTAGCCAGGACTAGCACAGATACGCAGTATTTT. This translates into CASSLARTSTDTQYF.

This clonotype was found a few times. V usage is TRBV9 and J usage is TRBJ2-5, with D perhaps TRBD1 (5 bases). Germline V gives CDR1 SGDLS, CDR2 YYNGEE. Trimming shortened V by 3 bases and J by 5 bases, and 17 bases separated the two germline ends. CDR3 size: 15 residues. The CDR3 here is CASSGTRTAGETQYF. DNA for the CDR3: TGTGCCAGCAGCGGTACACGGACCGCAGGGGAGACCCAGTACTTC.

This sequence joins TRBV9 and TRBJ1-5; 10 bases are shared with TRBD1. Trimming took 3 bases from V and 4 from J; bases not matched to a gene: 7. CDR3 length equals 16 residues. CDR1 and CDR2 from the germline V gene are SGDLS and YYNGEE. The CDR3 region is CASSAGDRGSNQPQHF. For the CDR3, the DNA is TGTGCCAGCAGCGCAGGGGACAGGGGTAGTAATCAGCCCCAGCATTTT. The variable domain in full, with the rest retrieved from reference TRBV9 and TRBJ1-5, is DSGVTQTPKHLITATGQRVTLRCSPRSGDLSVYWYQQSLDQGLQFLIQYYNGEERAKGNILERFSAQQFPDLHSELNLSSLELGDSALYFCASSAGDRGSNQPQHFGDGTRLSIL.

CDR3 sequence: CASSRGGQGSSGNTIYF. The DNA for the CDR3 is TGCGCCAGCAGTCGTGGAGGGCAGGGGAGCTCTGGAAACACCATATATTTT. The chain carries TRBV5-1 and TRBJ1-3; a weak D match, TRBD1 (6 bases). The CDR3 contains 17 residues. Germline values: CDR1 SGHRS, CDR2 YFSETQ. The V end was cut by 5 bases, the J end by 0 bases, with 18 bases between.